Reported below is one TCR beta chain. A much bigger clone sits one base away, suggesting this may be a read error. From RNA transcripts, TCR beta CDR3 regions were amplified. With the HTBI primer set, the TCR CDR3 went through a first round of RT-PCR. TCRdb re-derived calls from the multiplex PCR reads in MiXCR, one entry per CDR3 protein. The sample comprises 300,000 or so distinct CDR3 sequences, roughly 15% of which are singletons, and approximately 35% rests with the top ten. Hyperthyroidism of Graves' type that showed no ophthalmopathy progression within 18 months was stable. The data derive from a study of T cells in Graves' hyperthyroidism and ophthalmopathy. V was trimmed by 0 bases and J by 6 bases, leaving 15 bases between them. The CDR3 covers 14 residues. Germline V gene lookup returns CDR1 DFQATT and CDR2 SNEGSKA (reference sequence).

The V gene is TRBV20-1, the J gene TRBJ2-7; D may be TRBD1 or TRBD2 (5 bases each). Sequencing was done on a sample of blood. The clonotype originates from a man aged 25-45 years with Graves' hyperthyroidism. DNA of the CDR3: TGCAGTGCTAGAGATGGGTCCCAGGGACCCGAGCAGTACTTC. It is translated as CSARDGSQGPEQYF.